The 5 T cell receptor beta chains listed next were all sequenced from one sample in a study of regulatory T cells in long-lasting Graves disease (dated by TCRdb to about 2021). To prepare the library, multiplex PCR was applied. Instrument on record: Illumina HiSeq 4000. CDR3 regions were amplified by Arm-PCR with iRepertoire HTBI primers to construct TCR beta libraries. The raw public reads went through TCRdb reprocessing: fastp at Q25, MiXCR clone calling, in-frame beta chains kept. Rows with a matching CDR3 protein are joined into one entry that keeps the most common DNA and genes. The sample table shows about 220,000 distinct CDR3 sequences, and less than 20% are seen once. The top ten clones comprise approximately 12% of the sample. Read against the paper, the sample's time point label means: newly diagnosed GD, antithyroid drugs for less than 3 months. For both TCR sequencing and RNA sequencing, RNA was extracted from PBMCs using TRIzol.

This sample also appeared in a second study, on T cells in Graves' hyperthyroidism and ophthalmopathy.

The specimen comprised peripheral blood mononuclear cells (PBMCs), sampled at new diagnosis, from a patient treated with antithyroid drugs. The receptors derive from a woman aged 25 to 39 with Graves disease. Donor details come from another sample of the same person, matched by shared clones.

Concerning this clonotype itself: One end of the junction is discordant with germline, which a read error may explain. The rearrangement uses TRBV5-6 and TRBJ1-1; D is unresolved. From germline, CDR1 is SGHDT and CDR2 YYEEEE. The CDR3 has 12 amino acids. This CDR3 is CAGSFLVSAAFF. As DNA, the CDR3 is TGTGCCGGCAGCTTCTTGGTGTCGGCTGCTTTCTTT.

This clonotype was seen at least ten times. The chain links TRBV10-3 to TRBJ1-5; 7 bases match TRBD1. The trim removed 4 bases at V and 2 bases at J, leaving 5 bases unmatched. This CDR3 is built from 15 residues. The germline V gene encodes CDR1 ENHRY and CDR2 SYGVKD. CDR3 sequence: CAISGGGQGNQPQHF. The CDR3 bases are TGTGCCATCAGTGGAGGTGGACAGGGCAATCAGCCCCAGCATTTT.

J is TRBJ1-2 and V is TRBV2, with D uncertain. Trimming stripped 3 bases from V and 4 bases from J, with 9 bases between. The germline V gene encodes CDR1 SNHLY and CDR2 FYNNEI. The CDR3 totals 13 residues. The CDR3 is CASSDGSSYGYTF. DNA for the CDR3: TGTGCCAGCAGTGATGGCAGTTCCTATGGCTACACCTTC.

This clonotype was detected ten times or more. V usage is TRBV7-2 and J usage is TRBJ1-2; TRBD1 matches 7 bases. V lost 2 bases to trimming and J lost 4 bases; unmatched junction nucleotides: 7. Looked up from germline, CDR1 is SGHTA and CDR2 is FQGNSA. The CDR3 spans 15 residues. The CDR3: CASSLFRQGGYGYTF. The CDR3 DNA reads as TGTGCCAGCAGCTTATTCCGGCAGGGGGGCTATGGCTACACCTTC.

This clonotype came up many times. The chain uses TRBV7-3 and TRBJ2-1, with a weak D call TRBD1 (6 bases). Germline V gives CDR1 SGHTA, CDR2 FQGTGA. The V end was cut by 4 bases, the J end by 6 bases, with 22 bases between. CDR3 size: 17 residues. The chain's CDR3 is CASSSHDFRGQSNEQFF. DNA for the CDR3: TGTGCCAGCAGCTCCCACGACTTCAGGGGTCAATCCAATGAGCAGTTCTTC. The full variable domain, in which reference TRBV7-3 and TRBJ2-1 provide the parts outside the CDR3, is GAGVSQTPSNKVTEKGKYVELRCDPISGHTALYWYRQSLGQGPEFLIYFQGTGAADDSGLPNDRFFAVRPEGSVSTLKIQRTERGDSAVYLCASSSHDFRGQSNEQFFGPGTRLTVL.